This T cell receptor beta chain came from a study of blood T cell repertoires in COVID-19. Only in-frame clones appear in the TCRdb table, and some are missing; sequencing was by immunoSEQ multiplex PCR. The table has about 120,000 clones, 55% to 75% seen once. The sample taken for sequencing was peripheral blood. This receptor was obtained from an older woman with acute or convalescent COVID-19.

The CDR3 loop is CASRIGGELFF. Written as DNA, the CDR3 is TGTGCCAGTAGAATTGGCGGGGAGCTGTTTTTT. This chain uses TRBV3-1 (or the pseudogene TRBV3-2) with TRBJ2-2; no clear D. Trimming stripped 9 bases from V and 7 bases from J, with 9 bases between. The CDR3 spans 11 residues. The V gene's germline CDR1 is LGHDT and CDR2 YNNKEL (reference sequence).